A single sample gave rise to the 21 T cell receptor beta chains below, sequenced in a study of regulatory T cells in long-lasting Graves disease. iRepertoire HTBI primers and Arm-PCR of CDR3 regions built TCR beta libraries. TCRdb passed the multiplex PCR reads through MiXCR, listing each CDR3 protein once. The repertoire holds hundreds of thousands of distinct CDR3 sequences, with less than 25% as singletons. Specified time point: persistent/refractory GD, antithyroid drugs over 5 years with positive TRAb. PBMC RNA served as the TCR library source. Sequencing was performed on peripheral blood mononuclear cells (PBMCs), taken when the disease was refractory, from a patient treated with antithyroid drugs. The receptors shown here come from a female donor with Graves disease.

At least ten counts were recorded for this clonotype. V is TRBV12-3 or TRBV12-4 and J is TRBJ2-6; D gene ambiguous. Trimming stripped 6 bases from V and 0 bases from J, with 3 bases between. The CDR3 is 13 residues long. The CDR3 is CASSPSGANVLTF. DNA for the CDR3: TGTGCCAGCAGCCCCTCTGGGGCCAACGTCCTGACTTTC.

This clonotype was recorded at least ten times. V usage is TRBV7-2 and J usage is TRBJ2-2; D is uncertain. There are 14 residues in the CDR3. Trimming pared 8 bases from V and 0 bases from J, leaving 10 bases between. CDR1 is SGHTA and CDR2 is FQGNSA in the germline V gene. CDR3 in DNA: TGTGCCAGCCACCTAGGTGCGAACACCGGGGAGCTGTTTTTT. Its translation: CASHLGANTGELFF.

This clonotype was counted between two and nine times. This rearrangement joins TRBV3-1 to TRBJ1-2, with TRBD1 identical over 8 bases. CDR3 length: 16 amino acids. Germline CDR1 reads LGHDT; CDR2 reads YNNKEL (reference sequence). V dropped 0 bases and J dropped 3; count of bases not matched to a gene: 6. The CDR3 protein is CASSQDSGGAYYGYTF. The CDR3 coding sequence is TGTGCCAGCAGCCAAGATTCAGGGGGCGCGTACTATGGCTACACCTTC.

V gene TRBV18 combines with J gene TRBJ2-1; a weak D match, TRBD1 (6 bases). Germline lookup yields CDR1 KGHSH and CDR2 LQKENI. Trimming stripped 3 bases from V and 7 bases from J, with 7 bases between. The CDR3 is made up of 12 amino acids. CDR3 DNA sequence: TGTGCCAGCTCACCCCAGGGGAATGAGCAGTTCTTC. Translated: CASSPQGNEQFF.

This clonotype was picked up many times. The chain couples TRBV28 to TRBJ2-7, with TRBD1 matching over 10 bases. CDR3 size: 15 residues. CDR1 and CDR2 from the germline V gene are MDHEN and SYDVKM. Trimming took 6 bases from V and 4 from J; bases not matched to a gene: 9. The CDR3 DNA sequence: TGTGCCAGCAGCCAAGACAGGGGGCAAGGGTACGAGCAGTACTTC. Its protein product is CASSQDRGQGYEQYF.

The sample holds many counts of this clonotype. CDR3 DNA: TGTGCCAGCAGTTTAAATCAGGGGGCCAGTCCGACGCCCCAGCATTTT. Translating it yields CASSLNQGASPTPQHF. V is TRBV12-3 or TRBV12-4 and J is TRBJ1-5; 8 nucleotides match TRBD1. CDR3 length equals 16 residues. J lost 9 bases, V lost 2 bases, and 12 bases had no gene match.

This clonotype was picked up one time. This chain connects TRBV10-3 to TRBJ2-5; no clear D. Germline CDR1 ENHRY, CDR2 SYGVKD. With 6 bases removed from V and 1 base from J, the gap between germline ends came to 9 bases. This CDR3 is built from 13 residues. The CDR3 DNA is TGTGCCATCAGATTACAGCTCCAAGAGACCCAGTACTTC. This gives the protein CAIRLQLQETQYF.

This clonotype appeared many times. The rearrangement uses TRBV3-1 and TRBJ2-7; no definite D call. The CDR3 has 14 amino acids. CDR1 is LGHDT and CDR2 is YNNKEL in the germline V gene (reference sequence). V lost 4 bases to trimming and J lost 2 bases, with 12 bases between them. The DNA for the CDR3 is TGTGCCAGCAGCCCCGGGCAGGTTACCTACGAGCAGTACTTC. Translation: CASSPGQVTYEQYF.

This clonotype has a handful of counts. This chain's CDR3 is CASSSEQNEQFF. CDR3 DNA: TGTGCCAGCAGCTCGGAACAAAATGAGCAGTTCTTC. V and J are TRBV7-3 and TRBJ2-1; no firm D call. Per germline, CDR1 SGHTA and CDR2 FQGTGA. Trimming cost V 4 bases and J 7 bases, with 8 bases left between them. The CDR3 totals 12 residues.

This clonotype was counted ten times or more. The V call is TRBV10-3, the J call TRBJ2-5, with 7 bases identical to TRBD2. The CDR3 spans 12 residues. V shed 9 bases, J shed 5 bases, and the junction held 6 bases outside the gene matches. The V gene's germline CDR1 is ENHRY and CDR2 SYGVKD. The CDR3 loop reads CAISGNAETQYF. The DNA for the CDR3 is TGTGCCATAAGCGGGAACGCCGAGACCCAGTACTTC.

This clonotype was recorded many times. This chain joins TRBV27 and TRBJ2-7; 12 bases map to TRBD2. The CDR3 extends over 14 amino acids. Germline CDR1 and CDR2: MNHEY and SMNVEV (reference sequence). The J segment lost 6 bases and the V segment lost 6 bases, leaving 6 bases of the junction unmatched. This CDR3 reads CASSLAGGPGEQYF. The CDR3 nucleotides are TGTGCCAGCAGCCTAGCGGGAGGGCCGGGCGAGCAGTACTTC.

This clonotype was detected ten times or more. V is TRBV28 and J is TRBJ2-7; the match to TRBD2 covers 12 bases. The CDR3 spans 14 residues. Germline V gives CDR1 MDHEN, CDR2 SYDVKM. J gave up 3 bases and V 7 bases, and 4 bases lay outside the gene matches. The CDR3 protein is CASIGLAGNYEQYF. CDR3 bases: TGTGCCAGCATCGGACTAGCGGGGAACTACGAGCAGTACTTC.

This clonotype occurred many times. V usage is TRBV20-1 and J usage is TRBJ1-1; D gene unclear. Trimming removed 6 bases from V and 2 bases from J, with 16 bases in between. Germline V gene sequence: CDR1 DFQATT, CDR2 SNEGSKA (reference sequence). This CDR3 has 14 amino acids. CDR3 loop: CSAPKSGRNTEAFF. In DNA form, the CDR3 reads TGCAGTGCGCCAAAATCCGGTAGAAACACTGAAGCTTTCTTT.

A note on this clonotype: A single base separates this from a much larger clone, so it may be a read error. The chain recombines TRBV6-2 or TRBV6-3 with TRBJ2-7, with TRBD1 as a possible D gene (6 bases). The CDR3 runs to 12 residues. CDR1 is MNHEY, CDR2 SVGEGT, per germline. CDR3 coding DNA: TGTGCCAGCGGGTTGGGGACATACGGGCAGTACTTC. Its protein is CASGLGTYGQYF.

The V gene is TRBV11-2, the J gene TRBJ2-1, with D perhaps matching TRBD1 or TRBD2 (5 bases each). This CDR3 has 13 residues. Germline V gene sequence: CDR1 SGHAT, CDR2 FQNNGV. V lost 4 bases, J lost 11 bases, and 15 bases lay in between. CDR3 nucleotide sequence: TGTGCCAGCAGCTCTCGTACCGAGGGGAAGCAGTTCTTC. Its translation: CASSSRTEGKQFF. Variable domain in full (rest from reference TRBV11-2 and TRBJ2-1): EAGVAQSPRYKIIEKRQSVAFWCNPISGHATLYWYQQILGQGPKLLIQFQNNGVVDDSQLPKDRFSAERLKGVDSTLKIQPAKLEDSAVYLCASSSRTEGKQFFGPGTRLTVL.

This clonotype was counted a few times. This chain joins TRBV5-1 and TRBJ2-7, with D possibly TRBD2 on 6 matching bases. V lost 1 base and J lost 4, with 15 bases in between. CDR1 is SGHRS and CDR2 is YFSETQ in the germline V gene. The CDR3 spans 15 residues. DNA of the CDR3: TGCGCCAGCAGCTTGTCGGGAAGTGGAGGGTACGAGCAGTACTTC. It specifies CASSLSGSGGYEQYF.

As for this clonotype: Sequence at one end of the junction differs from germline and may be a read error. The chain has TRBV4-1 and TRBJ2-7; no definite D call. This CDR3 spans 13 amino acids. CDR1 and CDR2 from the germline V gene are MGHRA and YSYEKL. The CDR3 sequence: CASSPFESCEQYF. The CDR3 coding sequence is TGCGCCAGCAGCCCCTTCGAGTCCTGCGAGCAGTACTTC.

J is TRBJ2-3 and V is TRBV6-5; 11 nucleotides agree with TRBD2. The trim removed 5 bases at V and 2 bases at J, leaving 15 bases unmatched. From germline, CDR1 is MNHEY and CDR2 SVGAGI. This CDR3 is built from 19 residues. DNA for the CDR3: TGTGCCAGCAGTCACTACGGGGGGCTAGCGGGAGGTGACACAGATACGCAGTATTTT. It encodes CASSHYGGLAGGDTDTQYF.

There are many counts of this clonotype. The CDR3 reads CSARSTGNTYEQYF. In nucleotides, the CDR3 is TGCAGTGCTAGGAGCACAGGTAACACCTACGAGCAGTACTTC. The V and J genes are TRBV20-1 and TRBJ2-7; D possibly corresponds to TRBD1 (5 bases). The V end lost 3 bases, the J end lost 2 bases, and 14 bases lay between the germline ends. The CDR3 extends over 14 amino acids. Germline V CDR1 and CDR2: DFQATT, SNEGSKA (reference sequence).

This clonotype was seen many times. The chain uses TRBV12-3 or TRBV12-4 and TRBJ2-7, with 10 positions matching TRBD2. This CDR3 has 14 amino acids. Trimming removed 3 bases from V and 4 bases from J; junction bases left unmatched: 3. The CDR3 DNA reads TGTGCCAGCAGTTTTGGACTAGCGGATTACGAGCAGTACTTC. Protein sequence: CASSFGLADYEQYF.

This clonotype was observed at least ten times. This rearrangement joins TRBV12-3 or TRBV12-4 to TRBJ1-6; D not resolved. The CDR3 has 13 residues. V lost 5 bases, J lost 11 bases, and 13 bases lay in between. The CDR3 DNA is TGTGCCAGCAGTGCACGCAGAGACGCACCCCTCCACTTT. It yields the protein CASSARRDAPLHF.